The T cell receptor beta chain described here comes from a study of cytomegalovirus exposure and HLA in healthy donors (dated by TCRdb to about 2017). Concerning the study at large: According to a later analysis, one platform produced both the roughly 110 validation repertoires and the roughly 660 repertoires of the first cohort. The study combined high-throughput TCR immunosequencing, statistical association of individual TCRs with disease status, and machine learning to predict cytomegalovirus infection status. A separate validation cohort of 100 to 150 different subjects was used in addition to the approximately 610-subject first cohort. The study aimed to test whether cataloging public T cell receptors could reveal signatures of past pathogen exposure. Overall study outcomes, separate from this receptor: In vitro tests confirmed that a few of the cytomegalovirus-associated TCR beta chains recognize cytomegalovirus antigens. Most TCR sequences were seen in very few donors, while some public TCRs were found in many individuals. The validation cohort had no HLA typing available for a later analysis, so co-occurrence within that cohort was assessed over all 120 repertoires. Subsequent analysis determined that TCRs grouped into clusters in the first cohort also showed a tendency toward co-occurrence across the 130 or so validation repertoires, and approximately 93% of cluster scores exceeded 0. The classifier was reported to diagnose cytomegalovirus status with high specificity and sensitivity in both the original and validation cohorts. The authors suggested that the approach could potentially be extended to other disease states and immunological phenotypes. A total of 150 to 200 TCR beta chains were listed by the study as associated with cytomegalovirus.

As concerns this clone: It has no known antigen specificity. Per-base qualities were not stored, and no clone one base away is much larger.

Libraries were constructed by the immunoSEQ multiplex PCR assay. Turning to the authors' computational methods: A statistical classification framework was built for diagnosing cytomegalovirus status from the catalog of TCR beta chain sequences. Drawn from immuneACCESS, this table holds only the in-frame rearrangements with V and J called that TCRdb kept. Clones are partly lost; checked studies trace under half to an unresolved V gene and leave the rest unexplained. V, J and clone size were drawn from that table, and D and trimming were deduced from the DNA. Present in this sample are 250,000 to 350,000 clones, roughly 86% of which were seen just once. Around 0.88% of the sample belongs to the ten largest clones. CDR3 length: 14 amino acids, cysteine to phenylalanine. Just CDR3 DNA is preserved here, 42 bases in frame from base 1. The germline V gene (reference sequence) sets CDR1 to SEHNR and CDR2 to FQNEAQ. V sheds 3 bases and J sheds 4 bases, leaving 12 bases between their ends.

Donors formed part of the validation cohort, which comprised about 130 subjects and was distinct from the first cohort of fewer than 750 subjects. Sequencing input: PBMCs. The origin of this receptor is a man aged 25 to 40 in good health and CMV-seronegative. The V gene is TRBV7-9 and the J gene is TRBJ1-2; TRBD1 is a weak D gene call, 5 bases matching. The CDR3 reads CASSFRDSGYGYTF. The nucleotides are TGTGCCAGCAGCTTCAGGGATTCTGGCTATGGCTACACCTTC.